Listed below are T cell receptor gamma chains from one sample, sequenced in a study of human gamma delta and Vdelta1 T cells. TCRdb re-analyzed the PCR reads via CATT. Among about 240 gamma-chain clones listed, about 19% were seen once. The sequenced material came from Vdelta1 gamma-delta T cells from blood. The receptor source for this set is a human donor in good health. Each CDR3 is given with its conserved first and last residue. Clone size appears in some rows only: once, few, many, or a class for an expanded clone.

j_gene,abundance,v_gene,CDR3nt,CDR3aa
TRGJ1/TRGJ2,-,TRGV8,TGTGCCACCTGGGTCGGTTATTATAAGAAACTCTTT,CATWVGYYKKLF
TRGJ1/TRGJ2,once,TRGV5,TGTGCCACCAGGGAGAAGCCAGGACATAAGAAACTCTTT,CATREKPGHKKLF